Sequencing of this T cell receptor beta chain was carried out in a study of cytomegalovirus exposure and HLA in healthy donors (dated by TCRdb to 2015 to 2018). Turning to the overall study: An earlier analysis of 587 of the donors reported 250 to 350 Gb of sequence data and some 110 million unique TCR beta sequences obtained from approximately 180 million T cells. Donor age, sex, ethnicity and CMV serostatus were collected together with the repertoire data. The study combined high-throughput TCR immunosequencing, statistical association of individual TCRs with disease status, and machine learning to predict cytomegalovirus infection status. Using immunosequencing, the study profiled T cell repertoires from around 680 subjects and related those repertoires to cytomegalovirus serostatus. Of the 300 to 500 genotyped donors, 70% to 90% were placed in the genetic ancestry cluster associated with self-reported Caucasian donors. Rather than using new phenotypic data, the later analysis identified candidate immune exposures from TCR beta sequences and from how often those sequences occurred across donors. A separate validation cohort of 100 to 150 different subjects was used in addition to the roughly 700-subject first cohort. All discovery cohort repertoires had been generated using a single sequencing platform. A later genetic analysis took genome-wide SNP genotypes for about 55% of the 666 donors and used that subset as a discovery cohort. Four or five DR-DQ haplotypes were handled as single units for association and clustering because linkage in the cohort was strong. To study patterns of TCR occurrence, a later analysis re-analyzed previously published TCR beta repertoires from 666 donors and added high-resolution HLA genotyping. About 300 gigabases of sequencing data and approximately 91 million unique TCR sequences made up an early release that covered under 750 HLA-typed donors. Across around 400 genotyped donors of the cohort, an average of approximately 220,000 unique TCR beta nucleotide sequences per donor were sequenced, and roughly a sixth of those sequences were non-productive. HLA typing included class I and class II loci at four-digit resolution. The study was designed to test whether signatures of past pathogen exposure could be identified by cataloging public T cell receptors. An earlier analysis of 450 to 750 of the donors used high-throughput TCR beta sequencing to judge whether each TCR beta V gene segment behaved as functional or pseudogenic. The number of typed donors differed by locus: roughly 629-640 for A, B, C, DRB1 and DQB1; approximately 540 for DQA1; roughly 600 for DPA1; and around 470 for DPB1.

The library was prepared using the immunoSEQ multiplex PCR assay. For the multiplex PCR, a mixture combining 60 forward primers for TCR Vbeta segments and 13 reverse primers for TCR Jbeta segments was used. A multiplex PCR assay on genomic DNA amplified the CDR3 region of rearranged TCR beta genes. On the Illumina HiSeq System, the amplified TCR beta libraries were sequenced as 87-base-pair reads. The study's own analysis went as follows. In a later analysis, 70 million to 95 million unique TCR beta chains were counted across the 690 or so repertoires, and about 9.9 million of these chains were shared by at least two donors. To remove PCR and sequencing errors, raw reads were error-corrected and collapsed into unique sequences using a nearest-neighbor algorithm that merged closely related sequences. CDR3 sequences were aligned to IMGT reference sequences to assign V, D and J gene segments. For a sequence to be retained, at least a six-nucleotide match to both a V gene segment and a J gene segment was required. Rearrangements were classified as productive when the CDR3 lacked stop codons and remained in frame with V and J, and all other rearrangements were classified as non-productive. CDR3 was defined by IMGT convention, running from the second conserved V-encoded cysteine to the conserved J-encoded phenylalanine. In an earlier analysis of more than 550 of the donors, sequences lacking an unambiguous match to a single V gene segment were excluded. In an earlier analysis of approximately 550 of the donors, V segments were called functional above 56.7% productive rearrangements and were called segregating when the between-donor standard deviation exceeded 5%. A statistical classification framework was developed to diagnose cytomegalovirus status using the catalog of TCR beta chain sequences. A later analysis assigned V and J genes by comparing TCR nucleotide sequences with IMGT/GENE-DB human TR gene sequences. In a later analysis, CDR3 sequences and most-parsimonious VDJ recombination scenarios were assigned using the TCRdist pipeline. A later analysis defined each TCR beta chain by its CDR3 amino acid sequence plus V-gene family, and excluded reads lacking a unique V-gene family. In a later analysis, fewer than 600 highly shared, low-generation-probability nucleotide sequences were removed to address suspected cross-contamination and a sequencing artifact. For each public chain, a later analysis derived a clonal expansion index from normalized ranks of inferred template counts within each repertoire. Generation probabilities in a later analysis came from a VDJ recombination model fitted to out-of-frame rearrangements, and those results were checked against IGoR. In a later analysis, TCR-TCR, TCR-HLA and TCR-CMV co-occurrence was scored with hypergeometric tests, and a repertoire-size bias correction was applied to TCR pairs. A later analysis estimated false discovery rates by permuting HLA or CMV assignments 20 times. In a later analysis, co-occurring TCRs were grouped using DBSCAN, and TCRdist sequence similarity was added for clustering within HLA-allele-positive subsets. Co-occurrence clustering excluded repertoires with fewer than 30,000 or more than 120,000 public chains, plus five with anomalous nucleotide sharing. TCRdb took over this immuneACCESS table, retaining in-frame rearrangements with V and J assigned. Such tables are incomplete; in checked studies, under half of the missing clones stem from an unresolved V gene, and the remainder is unexplained. From that table come the V and J calls and clone size; the DNA was used to work out D and trimming. A total of fewer than 130,000 clones appear in this sample, approximately 80% of them only once. The leading ten clones occupy about 2.9% of the sample.

Unmatched junction bases come to 9, with V trimmed by 4 bases and J by 0 bases. From the cysteine through the phenylalanine, the CDR3 covers 19 amino acids. The kept DNA is CDR3 alone, 57 bases in frame from the first base. Looking up the germline V gene yields CDR1 ENHRY and CDR2 SYGVKD. As for this clone: No antigen is known for it. Qualities for individual bases were not recorded, and no much larger clone is one base off.

What the authors observed across the whole study: In a later genetic analysis, a missense DCLRE1C variant was associated with V-gene and J-gene trimming of TCR beta chains, and the association was replicated in an independent cohort. CMV serostatus was the only immune exposure information available for the cohort. According to a later genetic analysis, donors in an Asian-associated ancestry cluster had fewer N-insertions in productive TCRs than the approximately 700-donor mean. In a later analysis, 16,951 TCR beta sequences were associated with specific HLA alleles at a false discovery rate of 0.05. Because HLA typing was unavailable for some donors at each locus, only the typed subset was used in association tests. Across donors, most TCR sequences were observed very rarely, whereas some public TCRs were present in many individuals. Three of the identified cytomegalovirus-associated TCR beta chains were confirmed in vitro to be specific for cytomegalovirus antigens. In a later analysis, HLA-associated TCR beta chains were found to be more clonally expanded and to have lower generation probabilities than equally common non-associated chains. Some IMGT-functional V segments, including TRBV6-2 and TRBV6-3, could not be distinguished by the 87-base-pair reads and were therefore excluded. The earlier analysis of some 560 of the donors excluded 15 to 20 rarely observed V segments, including chromosome 9 orphons, because counts were too low. Broadly in line with IMGT annotations, most TCR beta V segments showed up in productive rearrangements about 90% or about 30% of the time in an earlier analysis of some 590 of the donors. A further reported finding was that TCR beta sequences accurately predicted the HLA-A and HLA-B alleles for most subjects in the first cohort. A cluster of highly shared sequence variants was judged likely to be a technical artifact of the sequencing pipeline. The authors suggested that the approach could potentially be extended to other disease states and immunological phenotypes. Sequencing depth was assumed to be roughly uniform across donors in the presence/absence analyses, though that assumption may not hold. Several of the top co-occurrence clusters appeared to be linked to parvovirus B19, influenza, CMV and Epstein-Barr virus, according to a later analysis. A total of about 150 TCR beta chains were listed by the study as associated with cytomegalovirus. This cohort had only TCR beta chains sequenced, and the lack of alpha or paired-chain data limited which features could be detected. Cytomegalovirus status was reported to be diagnosed by the classifier with high specificity and sensitivity in both the original and validation cohorts. In a later analysis, TCR association rates were found to vary across HLA loci, with the most associated TCRs seen for DRB1 alleles and the fewest for HLA-C alleles. In a later analysis, most CMV-associated TCR beta chains were found to appear HLA-restricted, with HLA associations seemingly driven largely by CMV exposure. Strong co-occurrence of HLA alleles, especially DR and DQ, made assigning TCR associations to individual alleles difficult. Linkage disequilibrium might explain the correlated functional status among segregating V segments, but an unknown experimental factor could not be ruled out.

The cohort consisted of 666 healthy bone marrow donors. All cohort members were sampled while nominally healthy, although unrecorded immune exposures were likely present. The donor tested CMV seropositive and was one of the 289 seropositive cohort members. Each donor provided a peripheral blood sample, and peripheral blood mononuclear cells were used for TCR beta sequencing. The Qiagen DNeasy Blood Extraction Kit was used to extract genomic DNA from the blood cell samples. The sequence derives from a woman aged 55-70 years in good health and CMV-seropositive. Material for sequencing was PBMCs. The chain uses TRBV10-3 and TRBJ2-1, with 13 bases in between that match TRBD2. In nucleotide form, the sequence is TGTGCCATCAGTGCTTGGGGGACTAGCGGGGTTAGCTCCTACAATGAGCAGTTCTTC. Translated, it reads CAISAWGTSGVSSYNEQFF.